This T cell receptor beta chain was recovered during a study of T cell clones after liver transplantation. Profiling relied on immunoSEQ multiplex PCR, and the TCRdb table lists in-frame clones only, not all of them. The sample lists more than 95,000 clones; 80% to 85% were seen once. The germline gives CDR1 SGHNT, CDR2 YYREEE (reference sequence). Losses at the gene ends were 4 bases for V and 4 bases for J; bases not matched to a gene: 10. The CDR3 runs 15 residues. The origin of this receptor is a human donor who received a liver transplant. The genes are TRBV5-4 and TRBJ1-2, with TRBD1 matching over 7 bases. The material sequenced was CD4+ T cells from blood, taken before liver transplant. The CDR3 sequence: CASSQKTGLVYGYTF. The DNA for the CDR3 is TGTGCCAGCAGCCAAAAGACAGGGCTGGTCTATGGCTACACCTTC. Variable domain in full (rest from reference TRBV5-4 and TRBJ1-2): ETGVTQSPTHLIKTRGQQVTLRCSSQSGHNTVSWYQQALGQGPQFIFQYYREEENGRGNFPPRFSGLQFPNYSSELNVNALELDDSALYLCASSQKTGLVYGYTFGSGTRLTVV.